These 13 T cell receptor beta chains were all obtained from the same sample, sequenced in a study of T cell clones after liver transplantation. Assay used: immunoSEQ multiplex PCR; TCRdb lists only in-frame clones, some missing. The table includes some 120,000 clones, 90% detected once. This specimen was CD4+ T cells from blood, taken 12 months after liver transplant. These TCRs come from a human patient who received a liver transplant. Among the T cells, some may be from the graft donor.

The CDR3 DNA reads TGTGCCAGCAGCCGGACTAGCGGGAACGCCTACGAGCAGTACTTC. This encodes CASSRTSGNAYEQYF. The V call is TRBV11-3, the J call TRBJ2-7; 12 bases line up with TRBD2. V dropped 5 bases and J dropped 2; count of bases not matched to a gene: 4. The CDR3 extends over 15 amino acids. In germline, CDR1 is SGHNT, CDR2 YENEEA.

The gene calls are TRBV5-1 and TRBJ1-4; 11 bases agree with TRBD1. The V gene's germline CDR1 is SGHRS and CDR2 YFSETQ. After removal of 4 bases from V and 7 bases from J, the junction contained 3 bases not matched to a gene. The CDR3 totals 14 residues. In nucleotides, the CDR3 is TGCGCCAGCAGCCCGGACAGGGGGCTTGAAAAACTGTTTTTT. As protein: CASSPDRGLEKLFF.

The DNA for the CDR3 is TGTGCCAGCAGCTCCCTAGCGGGAATCTACGAGCAGTACTTC. It is translated as CASSSLAGIYEQYF. The chain links TRBV7-3 to TRBJ2-7; 9 bases match TRBD2. This CDR3 has 14 residues. Germline-derived CDR1 and CDR2 are SGHTA and FQGTGA. After removal of 4 bases from V and 3 bases from J, the junction contained 4 bases not matched to a gene.

This clone was recorded only once. This chain links TRBV10-3 with TRBJ2-3; D gene ambiguous. The V gene lost 2 bases and the J gene lost 6 bases, with 3 bases spanning the gap. The CDR3 is 11 amino acids. Germline V gives CDR1 ENHRY, CDR2 SYGVKD. The CDR3 DNA is TGTGCCATCAGTGAGACGGATACGCAGTATTTT. Its translation is CAISETDTQYF.

The rearrangement uses TRBV6-6 and TRBJ1-1, with TRBD1 as a possible D gene (6 bases). Trimming pared 3 bases from V and 3 bases from J, leaving 11 bases between. Germline CDR1 reads MNHNY; CDR2 reads SVGAGI (reference sequence). CDR3 size: 14 residues. The CDR3 loop is CASSYLQGHTEAFF. The CDR3 DNA is TGTGCCAGCAGTTATTTACAGGGCCACACTGAAGCTTTCTTT.

Here the CDR3 DNA reads TGTGCCAGTAAGCTGCATCCGACCAGCACAGATACGCAGTATTTT. This translates into CASKLHPTSTDTQYF. The rearrangement uses TRBV19 and TRBJ2-3; D remains unclear. Trimming cost V 7 bases and J 0 bases, with 14 bases left between them. Germline CDR1 and CDR2: LNHDA and SQIVND (reference sequence). The CDR3 length is 15 residues.

The rearrangement uses TRBV7-9 and TRBJ2-1; TRBD2 matches at 12 bases. The CDR3 is 13 amino acids. J gave up 10 bases and V 4 bases, and 2 bases lay outside the gene matches. The germline V gene encodes CDR1 SEHNR and CDR2 FQNEAQ (reference sequence). The CDR3 region is CASSSGTSGEQFF. The DNA for the CDR3 is TGTGCCAGCAGCTCCGGGACTAGCGGGGAGCAGTTCTTC.

This rearrangement joins TRBV11-3 to TRBJ2-7; TRBD1 agrees at 8 bases. The CDR3 runs to 15 residues. Germline V gives CDR1 SGHNT, CDR2 YENEEA. V lost 3 bases and J lost 3; bases outside the gene matches: 7. CDR3 DNA sequence: TGTGCCAGCAGCTTCCGTAGACAGGGGTACTACGAGCAGTACTTC. This codes for CASSFRRQGYYEQYF.

With respect to this clone: This same CDR3 is encoded by further DNA sequences in the sample. This rearrangement joins TRBV30 to TRBJ1-3, with no clear D. The V end lost 2 bases, the J end lost 0 bases, and 11 bases lay between the germline ends. CDR3 size: 15 residues. CDR1 GTSNPN and CDR2 SVGIG come from the germline V gene (reference sequence). CDR3 residues: CAWSRGLSSGNTIYF. Here the CDR3 DNA reads TGTGCCTGGAGTCGTGGGCTGAGCTCTGGAAACACCATATATTTT.

The chain has TRBV7-2 and TRBJ2-7, with 7 bases identical to TRBD1. The CDR3 contains 14 residues. V dropped 2 bases and J dropped 6; count of bases not matched to a gene: 7. In germline, CDR1 is SGHTA, CDR2 FQGNSA. In DNA, the CDR3 is TGTGCCAGCAGCTTATTAACAGGGGTCACCGAGCAGTACTTC. It yields the protein CASSLLTGVTEQYF.

This clone was found once. The chain combines TRBV7-2 with TRBJ2-7, with D possibly TRBD2 on 7 matching bases. Germline values: CDR1 SGHTA, CDR2 FQGNSA. Trimming cost V 5 bases and J 6 bases, with 20 bases left between them. The CDR3 length is 15 residues. CDR3 sequence reads: CASSPLGAGEGEQYF. The CDR3 coding sequence is TGTGCCAGCAGCCCTCTGGGGGCGGGAGAGGGCGAGCAGTACTTC.

The rearrangement uses TRBV28 and TRBJ2-2; D ambiguous. Trimming cost V 7 bases and J 4 bases, with 16 bases left between them. From germline, CDR1 is MDHEN and CDR2 SYDVKM. The CDR3 has 15 residues. The CDR3 here is CASTPRGLGTGELFF. DNA for the CDR3: TGTGCCAGCACCCCCCGCGGATTGGGCACCGGGGAGCTGTTTTTT.

The rearrangement joins TRBV11-2 to TRBJ1-5; weak D call: TRBD1 (5 bases). The CDR3 runs 13 residues. The V gene's germline CDR1 is SGHAT and CDR2 FQNNGV. Trimming removed 2 bases at V and 4 bases at J, with 6 bases between. The CDR3 nucleotides read TGTGCCAGCAGCTTAAAGGGGAATCAGCCCCAGCATTTT. It encodes CASSLKGNQPQHF.